The 27 T cell receptor beta chains in this list originate from one sample, sequenced in a study of T-cell reconstitution after alpha-beta-depleted transplantation in children. Preparation of the TCRbeta library used unique molecular identifiers. TCRdb passed the PCR reads through MiXCR, listing each CDR3 protein once. The sample has fewer than 550,000 distinct CDR3 sequences; roughly 16% are singletons. The material sequenced was PBMCs, mostly from graft donor cells, taken 360 days after TCRalphabeta/CD19-depleted stem cell transplant. The receptors here all came from a boy less than two years old who had a stem cell transplant for Wiskott-Aldrich syndrome, so the T cells may come from the graft donor.

A few counts support this clonotype. The chain couples TRBV5-1 to TRBJ2-5; 14 bases match TRBD2. Germline lookup yields CDR1 SGHRS and CDR2 YFSETQ. The CDR3 covers 18 residues. V lost 3 bases and J lost 0; bases outside the gene matches: 7. CDR3 in DNA: TGCGCCAGCAGCTGGGGACTAGCGGGAGTGTCGTACCAAGAGACCCAGTACTTC. It translates to CASSWGLAGVSYQETQYF.

The chain couples TRBV25-1 to TRBJ2-1; D possibly uses TRBD1 or TRBD2 (6 bases each). V shed 2 bases and J shed 6 bases, with 17 bases lying between them. This CDR3 has 16 amino acids. Per the germline V gene, CDR1 is MGHDK and CDR2 is SYGVNS. The CDR3 nucleotides are TGTGCCAGCAGTGAAAGAAGGGAGGAAGGGGGCAATGAGCAGTTCTTC. This gives the protein CASSERREEGGNEQFF.

The genes are TRBV20-1 and TRBJ2-2; 15 positions match TRBD2. The CDR3 extends over 15 amino acids. Per the germline V gene, CDR1 is DFQATT and CDR2 is SNEGSKA (reference sequence). The V segment lost 7 bases and the J segment 6 bases; nucleotides outside the gene matches: 6. The CDR3: CSVRTSGRGAGELFF. The CDR3 DNA reads TGCAGTGTTAGGACTAGCGGGAGGGGTGCCGGGGAGCTGTTTTTT.

The chain employs TRBV6-5 and TRBJ2-7; D remains ambiguous. V lost 4 bases and J 0 bases, leaving 16 bases between the germline ends. The CDR3 sequence is 16 residues long. Germline V gene sequence: CDR1 MNHEY, CDR2 SVGAGI. The CDR3 spells CASSLWYPSASYEQYF. The CDR3 bases are TGTGCCAGCAGTTTATGGTATCCAAGTGCCTCCTACGAGCAGTACTTC.

The genes are TRBV4-3 and TRBJ1-2; no definite D call. V lost 0 bases and J lost 1, with 6 bases in between. The CDR3 spans 14 residues. Per the germline V gene, CDR1 is LGHNA and CDR2 is YSLEER. The DNA for the CDR3 is TGCGCCAGCAGCCAAGATACCTATAACTATGGCTACACCTTC. As protein: CASSQDTYNYGYTF.

V gene TRBV20-1 combines with J gene TRBJ1-5, with a weak D call TRBD1 (5 bases). The germline V gene encodes CDR1 DFQATT and CDR2 SNEGSKA (reference sequence). The CDR3 is 17 amino acids. Trimming removed 3 bases at V and 0 bases at J, with 18 bases between. CDR3 sequence reads: CSASGTGTGYSNQPQHF. DNA of the CDR3: TGCAGTGCTAGTGGAACAGGTACGGGATATAGCAATCAGCCCCAGCATTTT.

This clonotype has a handful of counts. This rearrangement joins TRBV20-1 to TRBJ2-3; D might be TRBD2 (7 bases). CDR1 and CDR2 from the germline V gene are DFQATT and SNEGSKA (reference sequence). CDR3 length: 15 amino acids. The V end lost 2 bases, the J end lost 3 bases, and 15 bases lay between the germline ends. In DNA, the CDR3 is TGCAGTGCTAGATTTTACGGGGGGCGAACAGATACGCAGTATTTT. It specifies CSARFYGGRTDTQYF.

This rearrangement joins TRBV12-3 or TRBV12-4 to TRBJ2-1, with TRBD1 as a possible D gene (5 bases). CDR3 length equals 16 residues. V was pared by 5 bases and J by 2 bases, with 16 bases between. The CDR3 is CASSPPRQRPYNEQFF. DNA for the CDR3: TGTGCCAGCAGTCCTCCGCGACAGCGACCCTACAATGAGCAGTTCTTC.

This rearrangement joins TRBV5-1 to TRBJ2-3; 13 bases match TRBD2. V lost 4 bases, J lost 10 bases, and 12 bases stayed unmatched. Germline CDR1 is SGHRS and CDR2 is YFSETQ. There are 16 residues in the CDR3. The chain's CDR3 is CASSTSPGTSGDAQYF. The CDR3 coding sequence is TGCGCCAGCAGCACATCCCCCGGGACTAGCGGGGACGCGCAGTATTTT.

This clonotype was seen ten or more times. The V call is TRBV27, the J call TRBJ1-2; 9 nucleotides match TRBD1. There are 13 residues in the CDR3. Per germline, CDR1 MNHEY and CDR2 SMNVEV (reference sequence). The V gene end was trimmed by 8 bases and the J gene end by 8 bases; junction bases not matched to a gene: 9. The CDR3 sequence is CASRVGQGGGYTF. CDR3 nucleotides: TGTGCCAGCCGGGTGGGACAGGGTGGCGGCTACACCTTC.

This chain joins TRBV6-5 and TRBJ2-7; D may correspond to TRBD1 or TRBD2 (5 bases each). The CDR3 runs 12 residues. CDR1 and CDR2 from the germline V gene are MNHEY and SVGAGI. Between the trimmed V and J ends, which lost 6 bases and 7 bases, there was a span of 13 bases. CDR3 nucleotide sequence: TGTGCCAGCAGAGGGATTTGGGGGGAGCAGTACTTC. Amino acids: CASRGIWGEQYF.

V is TRBV18 and J is TRBJ1-2; D is perhaps TRBD1 (6 bases). Germline V lookup: CDR1 KGHSH, CDR2 LQKENI. V lost 6 bases and J 5 bases, leaving 16 bases between the germline ends. There are 14 residues in the CDR3. DNA for the CDR3: TGTGCCAGCTCCCTCACACAGGGCCAGTATGGCTACACCTTC. This sequence encodes CASSLTQGQYGYTF.

In this sample, this clonotype turned up a few times. The chain recombines TRBV20-1 with TRBJ1-5; no definite D call. V shed 3 bases and J shed 1 base, with 13 bases lying between them. This CDR3 region has 15 residues. From germline, CDR1 is DFQATT and CDR2 SNEGSKA (reference sequence). The CDR3 here is CSARSVVSSNQPQHF. For the CDR3, the DNA is TGCAGTGCTAGGAGCGTGGTTTCAAGCAATCAGCCCCAGCATTTT.

This chain connects TRBV12-3 or TRBV12-4 to TRBJ2-1; D possibly matches TRBD1 or TRBD2 (5 bases each). The CDR3 runs 15 residues. V was trimmed by 5 bases and J by 7 bases, leaving 18 bases between them. This chain's CDR3 is CASSLWGGLPNEQFF. Here the CDR3 DNA reads TGTGCCAGCAGTCTTTGGGGCGGGCTTCCTAATGAGCAGTTCTTC.

This clonotype was observed many times. This sequence joins TRBV25-1 and TRBJ2-4; no clear D gene. The CDR3 is 12 amino acids. CDR1 is MGHDK, CDR2 SYGVNS, per germline. V was clipped by 6 bases and J by 8 bases, with 11 bases between them. CDR3 nucleotide sequence: TGTGCCAGCAGCCTGAGAGCAGACATTCAGTACTTC. Residues: CASSLRADIQYF.

J is TRBJ1-4 and V is TRBV6-1; D is possibly TRBD1 (5 bases). The V and J ends lost 0 bases and 4 bases respectively, with 9 bases between them. In germline, CDR1 is MNHNS, CDR2 SASEGT. This CDR3 has 15 residues. CDR3 sequence (DNA): TGTGCCAGCAGTGAAGCCTACAGGAGTAATGAAAAACTGTTTTTT. Protein: CASSEAYRSNEKLFF.

This clonotype was seen many times. The chain uses TRBV29-1 and TRBJ2-1; possibly TRBD1 for D (5 bases). From germline, CDR1 is SQVTM and CDR2 ANQGSEA. There are 16 residues in the CDR3. V lost 2 bases, J lost 4 bases, and 18 bases lay in between. CDR3 in amino acids: CSVESKGRSDYNEQFF. The CDR3 region has the DNA TGCAGCGTTGAAAGTAAGGGGCGGTCTGATTACAATGAGCAGTTCTTC.

This clonotype came up a few times. The chain links TRBV11-3 to TRBJ2-7, with TRBD2 matching over 7 bases. Trimming took 0 bases from V and 1 from J; bases not matched to a gene: 6. Looked up from germline, CDR1 is SGHNT and CDR2 is YENEEA. The CDR3 length is 16 residues. The CDR3 region has the DNA TGTGCCAGCAGCTTAGAATTCCAGCGGGGTTCCTACGAGCAGTACTTC. Its protein is CASSLEFQRGSYEQYF.

The gene calls are TRBV28 and TRBJ2-1, with TRBD2 matching 12 bases. The CDR3 totals 18 residues. Trimming took 8 bases from V and 7 from J; bases not matched to a gene: 18. Germline CDR1 MDHEN, CDR2 SYDVKM. The CDR3 nucleotides are TGTGCCAGCCGTAGGGATTCGGGGCTAGCGGGAGGGGGAAATGAGCAGTTCTTC. It codes for CASRRDSGLAGGGNEQFF.

This clonotype was seen more than once but under ten times. The rearrangement joins TRBV4-3 to TRBJ2-1, with D hard to call. The V end was cut by 4 bases, the J end by 3 bases, with 13 bases between. The CDR3 is 15 residues long. Germline CDR1 reads LGHNA; CDR2 reads YSLEER. The CDR3 DNA reads as TGCGCCAGCAGCCTCGACCACGAGGACTACAATGAGCAGTTCTTC. Its translation is CASSLDHEDYNEQFF.

The chain has TRBV5-1 and TRBJ2-1, with D uncertain. The V gene's germline CDR1 is SGHRS and CDR2 YFSETQ. The V end lost 1 base, the J end lost 4 bases, and 21 bases lay between the germline ends. This CDR3 is 18 amino acids long. The CDR3 reads CASSLWPHSTTRYNEQFF. Written as DNA, the CDR3 is TGCGCCAGCAGCTTGTGGCCCCACTCTACGACCAGATACAATGAGCAGTTCTTC.

This clonotype was seen a handful of times. The rearrangement links TRBV11-3 to TRBJ2-7; tentatively, D is TRBD1 (5 bases). Germline-derived CDR1 and CDR2 are SGHNT and YENEEA. V was cut by 6 bases and J by 5 bases, with 17 bases left in between. CDR3 size: 14 residues. CDR3 sequence reads: CASSPYYSGNEQYF. The CDR3 DNA is TGTGCCAGCAGTCCCTATTACTCAGGGAACGAGCAGTACTTC.

This clonotype came up many times. The chain recombines TRBV7-9 with TRBJ2-7; D is unclear. The CDR3 extends over 12 amino acids. CDR1 is SEHNR, CDR2 FQNEAQ, per germline (reference sequence). The V gene lost 6 bases and the J gene lost 2 bases, with 8 bases spanning the gap. The CDR3 region has the DNA TGTGCCAGCAGGGCAGGAGCCTACGAGCAGTACTTC. Translated, it gives CASRAGAYEQYF.

The chain recombines TRBV20-1 with TRBJ2-1; 13 bases match TRBD2. V lost 0 bases and J lost 8; bases outside the gene matches: 13. The germline gives CDR1 DFQATT, CDR2 SNEGSKA (reference sequence). This CDR3 comprises 18 residues. CDR3 residues: CSARDRGGLAGAIYEQFF. Here the CDR3 DNA reads TGCAGTGCTAGAGATCGGGGCGGACTAGCGGGAGCTATCTATGAGCAGTTCTTC.

This chain links TRBV12-3 or TRBV12-4 with TRBJ2-1; maybe TRBD1 (5 bases). The V end lost 5 bases, the J end lost 7 bases, and 12 bases lay between the germline ends. The CDR3 sequence is 13 residues long. CDR3 loop: CASSLTDSNEQFF. The CDR3 DNA reads as TGTGCCAGCAGTCTGACCGACAGTAATGAGCAGTTCTTC.

This clonotype was found a few times. V usage is TRBV29-1 and J usage is TRBJ1-6, with no clear D. The germline CDR1 and CDR2 sequences are SQVTM and ANQGSEA. V lost 4 bases, J lost 10 bases, and 17 bases lay in between. CDR3 size: 14 residues. CDR3 amino acids: CSVAFGAVDSPLHF. DNA of the CDR3: TGCAGCGTTGCGTTTGGAGCCGTAGACTCACCCCTCCACTTT. The full variable domain, rest sourced from reference TRBV29-1 and TRBJ1-6, is SAVISQKPSRDICQRGTSLTIQCQVDSQVTMMFWYRQQPGQSLTLIATANQGSEATYESGFVIDKFPISRPNLTFSTLTVSNMSPEDSSIYLCSVAFGAVDSPLHFGNGTRLTVT.

The V call is TRBV2, the J call TRBJ1-2, with TRBD1 identical over 8 bases. The CDR3 has 16 amino acids. Trimming at V came to 5 bases and at J to 5 bases, leaving 13 bases not matched to a gene. Germline assignment: CDR1 SNHLY and CDR2 FYNNEI. CDR3: CASSKPGQEISYGYTF. CDR3 coding DNA: TGTGCCAGCAGTAAACCGGGACAGGAGATCTCTTATGGCTACACCTTC. Looking up the rest from reference TRBV2 and TRBJ1-2 gives the full variable domain: EPEVTQTPSHQVTQMGQEVILRCVPISNHLYFYWYRQILGQKVEFLVSFYNNEISEKSEIFDDQFSVERPDGSNFTLKIRSTKLEDSAMYFCASSKPGQEISYGYTFGSGTRLTVV.